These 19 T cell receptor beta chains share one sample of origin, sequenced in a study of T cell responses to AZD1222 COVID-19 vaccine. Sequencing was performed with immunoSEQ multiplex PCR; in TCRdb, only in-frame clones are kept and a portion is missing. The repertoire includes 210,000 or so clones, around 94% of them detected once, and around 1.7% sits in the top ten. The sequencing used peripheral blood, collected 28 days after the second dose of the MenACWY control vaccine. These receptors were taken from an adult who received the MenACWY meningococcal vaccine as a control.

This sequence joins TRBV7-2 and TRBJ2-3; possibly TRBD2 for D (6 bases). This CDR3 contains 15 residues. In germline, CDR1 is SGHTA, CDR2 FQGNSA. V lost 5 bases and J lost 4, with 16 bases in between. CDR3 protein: CASSQGLDLADTQYF. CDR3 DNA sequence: TGTGCCAGCAGCCAGGGACTTGACTTGGCAGATACGCAGTATTTT.

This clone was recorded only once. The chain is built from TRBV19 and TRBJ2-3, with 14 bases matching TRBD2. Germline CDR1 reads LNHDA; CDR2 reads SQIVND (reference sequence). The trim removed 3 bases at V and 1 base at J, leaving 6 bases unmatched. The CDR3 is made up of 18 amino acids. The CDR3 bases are TGTGCCAGTAGTATGGGGACTAGCGGGGGACTGCGCACAGATACGCAGTATTTT. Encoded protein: CASSMGTSGGLRTDTQYF.

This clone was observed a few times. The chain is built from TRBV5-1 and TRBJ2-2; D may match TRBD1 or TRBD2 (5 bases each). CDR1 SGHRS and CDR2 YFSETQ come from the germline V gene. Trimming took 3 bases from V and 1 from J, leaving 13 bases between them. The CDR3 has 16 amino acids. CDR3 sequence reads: CASSSSTGRNTGELFF. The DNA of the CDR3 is TGCGCCAGCAGCTCCTCAACGGGACGGAACACCGGGGAGCTGTTTTTT. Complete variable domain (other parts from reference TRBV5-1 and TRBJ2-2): KAGVTQTPRYLIKTRGQQVTLSCSPISGHRSVSWYQQTPGQGLQFLFEYFSETQRNKGNFPGRFSGRQFSNSRSEMNVSTLELGDSALYLCASSSSTGRNTGELFFGEGSRLTVL.

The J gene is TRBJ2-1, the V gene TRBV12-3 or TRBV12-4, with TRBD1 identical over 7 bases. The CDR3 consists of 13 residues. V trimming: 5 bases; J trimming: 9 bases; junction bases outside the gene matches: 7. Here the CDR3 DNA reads TGTGCCAGCAGTCCGGGGACAGCTGTTGAGCAGTTCTTC. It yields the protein CASSPGTAVEQFF.

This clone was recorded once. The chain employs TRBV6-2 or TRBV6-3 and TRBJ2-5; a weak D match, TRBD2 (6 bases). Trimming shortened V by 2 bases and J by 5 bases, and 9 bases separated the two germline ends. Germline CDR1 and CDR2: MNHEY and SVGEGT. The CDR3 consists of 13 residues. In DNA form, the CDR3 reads TGTGCCAGCAGTTACGGGGGGAGGGAGACCCAGTACTTC. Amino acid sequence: CASSYGGRETQYF.

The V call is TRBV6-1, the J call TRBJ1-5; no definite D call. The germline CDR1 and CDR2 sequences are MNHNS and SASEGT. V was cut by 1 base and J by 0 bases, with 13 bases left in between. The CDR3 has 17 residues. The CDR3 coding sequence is TGTGCCAGCAGTGAAGAATATTGGACCCTTAGCAATCAGCCCCAGCATTTT. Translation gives CASSEEYWTLSNQPQHF.

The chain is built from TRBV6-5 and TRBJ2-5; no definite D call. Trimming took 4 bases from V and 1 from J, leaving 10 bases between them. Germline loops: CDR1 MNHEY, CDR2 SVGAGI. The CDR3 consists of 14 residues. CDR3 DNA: TGTGCCAGCAGTTCTCAGGACCTCCAAGAGACCCAGTACTTC. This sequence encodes CASSSQDLQETQYF.

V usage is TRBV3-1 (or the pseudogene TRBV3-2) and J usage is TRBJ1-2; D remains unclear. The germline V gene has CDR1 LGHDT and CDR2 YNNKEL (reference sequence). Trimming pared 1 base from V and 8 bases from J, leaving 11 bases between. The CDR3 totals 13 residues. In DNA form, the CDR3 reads TGTGCCAGCAGCCAAGTCACTCTGGAAGGCTACACCTTC. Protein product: CASSQVTLEGYTF.

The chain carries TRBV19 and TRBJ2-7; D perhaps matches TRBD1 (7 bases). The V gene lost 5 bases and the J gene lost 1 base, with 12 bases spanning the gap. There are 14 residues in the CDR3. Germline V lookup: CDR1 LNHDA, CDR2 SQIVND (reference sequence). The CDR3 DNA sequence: TGTGCCAGTAGTGGGGCGGGACAGTCCTACGAGCAGTACTTC. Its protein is CASSGAGQSYEQYF.

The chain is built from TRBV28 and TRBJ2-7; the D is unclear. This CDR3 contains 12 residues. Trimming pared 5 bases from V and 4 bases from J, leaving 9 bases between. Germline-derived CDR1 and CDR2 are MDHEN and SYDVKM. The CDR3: CASSGVRYEQYF. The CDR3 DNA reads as TGTGCCAGCAGTGGGGTGAGATACGAGCAGTACTTC. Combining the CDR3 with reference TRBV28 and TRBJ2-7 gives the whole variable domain DVKVTQSSRYLVKRTGEKVFLECVQDMDHENMFWYRQDPGLGLRLIYFSYDVKMKEKGDIPEGYSVSREKKERFSLILESASTNQTSMYLCASSGVRYEQYFGPGTRLTVT.

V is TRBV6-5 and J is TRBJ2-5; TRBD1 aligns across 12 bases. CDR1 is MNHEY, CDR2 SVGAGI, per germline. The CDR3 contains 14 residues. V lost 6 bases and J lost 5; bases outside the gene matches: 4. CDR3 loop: CASRGTGGGETQYF. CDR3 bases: TGTGCCAGCAGAGGGACAGGGGGCGGGGAGACCCAGTACTTC.

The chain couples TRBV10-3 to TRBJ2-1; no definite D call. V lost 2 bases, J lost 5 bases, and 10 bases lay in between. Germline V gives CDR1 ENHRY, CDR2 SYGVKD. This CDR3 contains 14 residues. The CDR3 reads CAISERVDNNEQFF. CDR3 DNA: TGTGCCATCAGTGAGAGGGTAGACAACAATGAGCAGTTCTTC.

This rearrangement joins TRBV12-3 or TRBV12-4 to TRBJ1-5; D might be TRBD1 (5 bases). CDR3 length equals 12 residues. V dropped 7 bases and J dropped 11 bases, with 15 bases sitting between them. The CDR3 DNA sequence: TGTGCCAGCACCACTGGCCCAGGGACCCAGCATTTT. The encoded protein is CASTTGPGTQHF.

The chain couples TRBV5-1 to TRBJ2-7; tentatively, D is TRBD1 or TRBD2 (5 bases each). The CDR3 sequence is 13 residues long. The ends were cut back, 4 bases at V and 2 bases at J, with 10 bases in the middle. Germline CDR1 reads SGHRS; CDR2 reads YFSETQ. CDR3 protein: CASSRDPTYEQYF. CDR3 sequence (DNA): TGCGCCAGCAGCCGGGACCCCACCTACGAGCAGTACTTC.

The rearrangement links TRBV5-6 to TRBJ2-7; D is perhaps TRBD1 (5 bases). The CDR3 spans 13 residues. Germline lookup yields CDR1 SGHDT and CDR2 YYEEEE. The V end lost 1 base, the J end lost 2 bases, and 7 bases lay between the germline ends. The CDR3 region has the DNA TGTGCCAGCAGCTTGCCAGGGACCTACGAGCAGTACTTC. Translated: CASSLPGTYEQYF.

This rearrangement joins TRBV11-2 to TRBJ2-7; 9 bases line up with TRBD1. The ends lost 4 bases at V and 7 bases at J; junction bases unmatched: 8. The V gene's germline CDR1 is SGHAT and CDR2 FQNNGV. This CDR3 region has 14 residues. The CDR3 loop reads CASSYRDRAREQYF. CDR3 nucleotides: TGTGCCAGCAGCTACCGGGACAGGGCGAGGGAGCAGTACTTC.

CDR3 nucleotides: TGTGCCAGCTCCCCCAGTAGCACAGATACGCAGTATTTT. The encoded protein is CASSPSSTDTQYF. J is TRBJ2-3 and V is TRBV7-3; D is undetermined. The germline CDR1 and CDR2 sequences are SGHTA and FQGTGA. CDR3 length equals 13 residues. V was pared by 8 bases and J by 0 bases, with 9 bases between.

The CDR3 reads CASSDSSGGGNEQFF. CDR3 DNA sequence: TGTGCCAGCAGTGACTCTAGCGGGGGGGGCAATGAGCAGTTCTTC. The V call is TRBV6-4, the J call TRBJ2-1, with 11 bases that match TRBD2. The germline V gene has CDR1 MRHNA and CDR2 SNTAGT. The trim removed 0 bases at V and 6 bases at J, leaving 1 base unmatched. The CDR3 extends over 15 amino acids.

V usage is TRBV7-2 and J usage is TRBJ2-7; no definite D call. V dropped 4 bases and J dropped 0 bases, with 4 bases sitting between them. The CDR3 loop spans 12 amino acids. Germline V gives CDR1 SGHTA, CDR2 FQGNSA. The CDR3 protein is CASSSSSYEQYF. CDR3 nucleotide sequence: TGTGCCAGCAGCTCAAGCTCCTACGAGCAGTACTTC.